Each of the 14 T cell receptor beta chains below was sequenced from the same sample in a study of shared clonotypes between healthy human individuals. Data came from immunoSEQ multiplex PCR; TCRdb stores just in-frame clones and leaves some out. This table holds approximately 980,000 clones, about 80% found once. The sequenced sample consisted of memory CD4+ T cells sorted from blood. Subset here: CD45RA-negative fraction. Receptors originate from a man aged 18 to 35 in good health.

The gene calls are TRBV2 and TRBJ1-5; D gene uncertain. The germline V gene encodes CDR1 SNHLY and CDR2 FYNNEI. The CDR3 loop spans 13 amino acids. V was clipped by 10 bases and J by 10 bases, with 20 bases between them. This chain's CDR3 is CANPSPVFLPQHF. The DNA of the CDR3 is TGTGCCAACCCTTCGCCGGTATTCCTCCCCCAGCATTTT. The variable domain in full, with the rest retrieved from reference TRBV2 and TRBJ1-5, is EPEVTQTPSHQVTQMGQEVILRCVPISNHLYFYWYRQILGQKVEFLVSFYNNEISEKSEIFDDQFSVERPDGSNFTLKIRSTKLEDSAMYFCANPSPVFLPQHFGDGTRLSIL.

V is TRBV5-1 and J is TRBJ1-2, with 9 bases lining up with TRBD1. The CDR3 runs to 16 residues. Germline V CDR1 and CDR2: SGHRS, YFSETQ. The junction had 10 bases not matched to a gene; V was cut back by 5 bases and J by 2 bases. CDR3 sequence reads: CASSRSAGQGNYGYTF. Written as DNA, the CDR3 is TGCGCCAGCAGTAGATCTGCCGGACAGGGGAACTATGGCTACACCTTC.

The CDR3 sequence: CASSVQPGLLYEQYF. CDR3 bases: TGTGCCAGCAGCGTCCAACCGGGACTACTTTACGAGCAGTACTTC. The chain recombines TRBV5-5 with TRBJ2-7, with 7 bases identical to TRBD2. Per the germline V gene, CDR1 is SGHKS and CDR2 is YYEKEE (reference sequence). The CDR3 runs to 15 residues. V gave up 4 bases and J gave up 4 bases; unmatched junction bases: 11.

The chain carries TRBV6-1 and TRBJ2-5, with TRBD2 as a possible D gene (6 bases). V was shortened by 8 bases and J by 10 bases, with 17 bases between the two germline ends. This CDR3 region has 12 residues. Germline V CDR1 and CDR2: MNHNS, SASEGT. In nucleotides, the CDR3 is TGTGCCAGCGGAGAGAGGCGGGGTGACCAGTACTTC. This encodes CASGERRGDQYF.

Here the CDR3 reads CASSSAGAEQYF. CDR3 bases: TGTGCCAGCAGTTCTGCAGGTGCCGAGCAGTACTTC. The rearrangement joins TRBV6-5 to TRBJ2-7, with D hard to call. CDR3 size: 12 residues. The V gene lost 4 bases and the J gene lost 6 bases, with 10 bases spanning the gap. Germline CDR1 and CDR2: MNHEY and SVGAGI.

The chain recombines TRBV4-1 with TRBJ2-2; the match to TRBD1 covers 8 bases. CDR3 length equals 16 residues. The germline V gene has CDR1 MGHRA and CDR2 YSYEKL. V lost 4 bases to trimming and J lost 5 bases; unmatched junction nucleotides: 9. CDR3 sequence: CASSPPDRERTGELFF. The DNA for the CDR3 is TGCGCCAGCAGCCCCCCGGACAGGGAGCGAACCGGGGAGCTGTTTTTT.

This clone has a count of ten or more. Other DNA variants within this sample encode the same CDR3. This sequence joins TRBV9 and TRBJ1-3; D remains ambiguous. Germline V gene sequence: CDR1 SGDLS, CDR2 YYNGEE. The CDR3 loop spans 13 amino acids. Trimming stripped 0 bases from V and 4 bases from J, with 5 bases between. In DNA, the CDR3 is TGTGCCAGCAGCGTAGGGCCGGGAAACACCATATATTTT. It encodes CASSVGPGNTIYF. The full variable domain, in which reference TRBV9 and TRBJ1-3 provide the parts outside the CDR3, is DSGVTQTPKHLITATGQRVTLRCSPRSGDLSVYWYQQSLDQGLQFLIQYYNGEERAKGNILERFSAQQFPDLHSELNLSSLELGDSALYFCASSVGPGNTIYFGEGSWLTVV.

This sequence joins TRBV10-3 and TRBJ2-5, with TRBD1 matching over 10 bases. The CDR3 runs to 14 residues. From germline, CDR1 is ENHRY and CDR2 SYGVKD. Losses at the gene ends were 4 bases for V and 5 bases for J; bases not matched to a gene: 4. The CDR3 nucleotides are TGTGCCATCAGTGGGACAGGGGGAACGGAGACCCAGTACTTC. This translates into CAISGTGGTETQYF.

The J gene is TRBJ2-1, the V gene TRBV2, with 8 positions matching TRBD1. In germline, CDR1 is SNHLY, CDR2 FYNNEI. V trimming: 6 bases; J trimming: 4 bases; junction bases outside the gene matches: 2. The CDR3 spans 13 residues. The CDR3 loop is CASRGDRYNEQFF. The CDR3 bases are TGTGCCAGCAGGGGGGACAGGTACAATGAGCAGTTCTTC.

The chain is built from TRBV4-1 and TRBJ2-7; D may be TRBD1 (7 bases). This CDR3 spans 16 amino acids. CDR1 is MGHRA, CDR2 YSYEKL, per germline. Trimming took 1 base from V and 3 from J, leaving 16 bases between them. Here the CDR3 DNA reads TGCGCCAGCAGCCAAGGCGCGGGAAGGGGGCTCTACGAGCAGTACTTC. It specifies CASSQGAGRGLYEQYF.

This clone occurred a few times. CDR3 residues: CASSLFGGNNSPLHF. CDR3 DNA sequence: TGTGCCAGCAGCTTGTTCGGGGGAAATAATTCACCCCTCCACTTT. V and J are TRBV7-3 and TRBJ1-6, with D possibly TRBD1 on 5 matching bases. V lost 3 bases and J lost 5, with 11 bases in between. Germline lookup yields CDR1 SGHTA and CDR2 FQGTGA. The CDR3 has 15 residues.

CDR3 amino acids: CADQGAAEAFF. The CDR3 DNA reads as TGCGCCGACCAGGGGGCCGCTGAAGCTTTCTTT. The chain combines TRBV10-1 with TRBJ1-1; 8 bases match TRBD1. CDR1 is WNHNN, CDR2 SYGVQD, per germline (reference sequence). The CDR3 loop spans 11 amino acids. The V segment lost 11 bases and the J segment 6 bases; nucleotides outside the gene matches: 5.

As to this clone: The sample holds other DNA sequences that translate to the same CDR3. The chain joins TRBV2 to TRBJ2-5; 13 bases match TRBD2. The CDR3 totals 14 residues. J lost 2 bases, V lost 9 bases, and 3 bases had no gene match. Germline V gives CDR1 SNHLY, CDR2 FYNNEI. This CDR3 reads CARGTSGKQETQYF. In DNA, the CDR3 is TGTGCCAGAGGGACTAGCGGGAAGCAAGAGACCCAGTACTTC.

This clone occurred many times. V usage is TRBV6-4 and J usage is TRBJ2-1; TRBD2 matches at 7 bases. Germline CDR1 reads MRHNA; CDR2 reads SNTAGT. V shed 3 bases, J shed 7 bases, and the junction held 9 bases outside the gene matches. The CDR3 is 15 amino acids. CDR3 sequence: CASSESAGVTNEQFF. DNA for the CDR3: TGTGCCAGCAGTGAATCGGCGGGAGTAACAAATGAGCAGTTCTTC.